The clone carrying this TCR beta chain showed up many times. Its antigen is currently unknown. Time point of the sample: persistent/refractory GD, antithyroid drugs over 5 years with positive TRAb. Extracted PBMC RNA gave rise to the TCR library. Graves' disease diagnosis followed American Thyroid Association guidelines. Construction of the TCR beta libraries employed iRepertoire HTBI primers in conjunction with Arm-PCR of CDR3 regions. The authors' processing: In the combined samples, roughly 62 TRBV and more than 11 TRBJ segments were identified. TCRdb called the multiplex PCR reads again in MiXCR, with one record for every CDR3 protein. The V and J calls follow TCRdb's processing rather than the paper's. The data hold about 660,000 distinct CDR3 sequences, with about 30% observed a single time. The germline V gene encodes CDR1 MDHEN and CDR2 SYDVKM. Trimming removed 5 bases from V and 3 bases from J, with 11 bases in between. The CDR3 is 14 amino acids.

The data stem from a study of regulatory T cells in long-lasting Graves disease. Study-level points and caveats: Persistent cases favored TRBV28, TRBJ1-2 and TRBJ2-5.

The receptor was isolated from a female donor with Graves disease. This chain uses TRBV28 with TRBJ1-5, with a possible D match to TRBD1 (5 bases). The source material was peripheral blood mononuclear cells (PBMCs), sampled when the disease was refractory, from a patient treated with antithyroid drugs. The CDR3: CASSPGGYNQPQHF. The CDR3 region has the DNA TGTGCCAGCAGTCCCGGGGGGTACAATCAGCCCCAGCATTTT.